This TCR beta chain was identified in a study of cytomegalovirus exposure and HLA in healthy donors. Study results and limitations: Rare sequences made up most TCRs, while some public TCRs were found in many donors. More than 150 TCR beta chains were listed as cytomegalovirus-associated.

Sequenced by immunoSEQ multiplex PCR; TCRdb stores in-frame clones only, minus some. The table lists around 93,000 clones, 85% of them singletons, with approximately 20% in the top ten. About this clone: The antigen remains undetermined.

This clonotype was sampled from a man younger than 35 in good health and CMV-seropositive. Sequenced input: PBMCs.

For the CDR3, the DNA is TGTGCCAGTAGCCCGACAGGGGGCGGAGTGCTGTTTTTT. It codes for CASSPTGGGVLFF. V gene TRBV19 combines with J gene TRBJ2-2; 10 bases line up with TRBD1. This CDR3 is 13 amino acids long. The ends lost 6 bases at V and 13 bases at J; junction bases unmatched: 8. CDR1 is LNHDA and CDR2 is SQIVND in the germline V gene (reference sequence).